The next 17 T cell receptor beta chains were all read from a single sample in a study of shared clonotypes between healthy human individuals. Libraries were prepared by immunoSEQ multiplex PCR; TCRdb keeps only in-frame clonotypes and omits some of them. The sample lists 1.5 million to 1.9 million clones, 95% to 99% occurring once. Sequencing was performed on naive CD4+ T cells sorted from blood. Described subset: CD45RA+ positively selected. These TCRs come from a man aged 25 to 40 in good health.

This clone was counted a single time. The J gene is TRBJ1-1, the V gene TRBV5-1, with TRBD1 matching over 8 bases. The germline V gene has CDR1 SGHRS and CDR2 YFSETQ. The CDR3 spans 13 residues. J lost 7 bases, V lost 0 bases, and 2 bases had no gene match. CDR3 amino acids: CASSLVTGGEAFF. The CDR3 DNA is TGCGCCAGCAGCTTGGTAACAGGGGGTGAAGCTTTCTTT.

The rearrangement links TRBV28 to TRBJ1-5, with 9 positions matching TRBD1. Germline assignment: CDR1 MDHEN and CDR2 SYDVKM. With V trimmed by 8 bases and J by 2 bases, 10 bases remained unmatched. The CDR3 is 16 amino acids. CDR3 sequence reads: CASRAWGQGGNQPQHF. The CDR3 bases are TGTGCCAGCCGAGCCTGGGGACAGGGAGGCAATCAGCCCCAGCATTTT.

This clone appeared a single time. This chain uses TRBV2 with TRBJ2-3, with D unclear. Per germline, CDR1 SNHLY and CDR2 FYNNEI. This CDR3 is built from 13 residues. Trimming shortened V by 3 bases and J by 4 bases, and 8 bases separated the two germline ends. The CDR3 DNA reads as TGTGCCAGCAGTGACAGCCAGCCAGATACGCAGTATTTT. Residues: CASSDSQPDTQYF.

The chain is built from TRBV5-4 and TRBJ2-2; 10 positions match TRBD1. CDR1 and CDR2 (germline): SGHNT, YYREEE (reference sequence). J was trimmed by 7 bases and V by 4 bases; bases with no gene match: 10. The CDR3 consists of 16 residues. The CDR3 coding sequence is TGTGCCAGCAGCCGAATCGGACAGGGGGTAGACGGGGAGCTGTTTTTT. Translated: CASSRIGQGVDGELFF.

This clone was counted a single time. The rearrangement links TRBV29-1 to TRBJ2-5; D might be TRBD2 (6 bases). V was shortened by 4 bases and J by 1 base, with 13 bases between the two germline ends. The CDR3 has 14 residues. Germline V CDR1 and CDR2: SQVTM, ANQGSEA. CDR3 residues: CSVVWWRGQETQYF. CDR3 nucleotides: TGCAGCGTTGTCTGGTGGAGGGGCCAAGAGACCCAGTACTTC.

V usage is TRBV28 and J usage is TRBJ1-1; 7 nucleotides line up with TRBD1. In germline, CDR1 is MDHEN, CDR2 SYDVKM. The length of the CDR3 is 15 residues. V trimming: 5 bases; J trimming: 6 bases; junction bases outside the gene matches: 12. In nucleotides, the CDR3 is TGTGCCAGCAGTCCGGTCGACAGGGTCCGGGCTGAAGCTTTCTTT. It translates to CASSPVDRVRAEAFF.

This chain links TRBV6-1 with TRBJ1-2, with 7 bases aligning to TRBD1. The CDR3 covers 13 residues. Germline CDR1 reads MNHNS; CDR2 reads SASEGT. Germline trimming cut 6 bases from V and 8 bases from J; bases unmatched to any gene: 9. As DNA, the CDR3 is TGTGCCAGCAGATTTGACAGGGTGGACGGCTACACCTTC. Translation: CASRFDRVDGYTF.

The rearrangement uses TRBV5-4 and TRBJ1-1; 10 bases fit TRBD1. Germline values: CDR1 SGHNT, CDR2 YYREEE (reference sequence). After removal of 4 bases from V and 6 bases from J, the junction contained 9 bases not matched to a gene. The CDR3 totals 15 residues. CDR3 region: CASSRPDRGHAEAFF. For the CDR3, the DNA is TGTGCCAGCAGCCGTCCTGACAGGGGGCATGCTGAAGCTTTCTTT.

This chain uses TRBV5-1 with TRBJ2-1; 9 nucleotides align to TRBD2. From germline, CDR1 is SGHRS and CDR2 YFSETQ. Trimming cost V 0 bases and J 5 bases; bases outside gene matches: 9. CDR3 size: 17 residues. The CDR3 sequence is CASSLVGGRAGHNEQFF. CDR3 DNA sequence: TGCGCCAGCAGCTTGGTTGGCGGGAGGGCAGGTCACAATGAGCAGTTCTTC. Filled out from reference TRBV5-1 and TRBJ2-1, the complete variable domain reads KAGVTQTPRYLIKTRGQQVTLSCSPISGHRSVSWYQQTPGQGLQFLFEYFSETQRNKGNFPGRFSGRQFSNSRSEMNVSTLELGDSALYLCASSLVGGRAGHNEQFFGPGTRLTVL.

This chain's CDR3 is CASTPGGSYYEQYF. The CDR3 DNA reads TGTGCCAGTACCCCTGGGGGCAGTTACTACGAGCAGTACTTC. The rearrangement links TRBV19 to TRBJ2-7; possibly TRBD1 for D (6 bases). From germline, CDR1 is LNHDA and CDR2 SQIVND (reference sequence). With 7 bases removed from V and 3 bases from J, the gap between germline ends came to 16 bases. The CDR3 is 14 amino acids. The variable domain in full, with the rest retrieved from reference TRBV19 and TRBJ2-7, is DGGITQSPKYLFRKEGQNVTLSCEQNLNHDAMYWYRQDPGQGLRLIYYSQIVNDFQKGDIAEGYSVSREKKESFPLTVTSAQKNPTAFYLCASTPGGSYYEQYFGPGTRLTVT.

The genes are TRBV18 and TRBJ1-1, with 8 bases lining up with TRBD1. The germline V gene has CDR1 KGHSH and CDR2 LQKENI. Trimming removed 5 bases from V and 1 base from J; junction bases left unmatched: 3. The CDR3 has 14 residues. In DNA form, the CDR3 reads TGTGCCAGCTCAGAACAGGGGGGGAACACTGAAGCTTTCTTT. The encoded protein is CASSEQGGNTEAFF.

This chain joins TRBV19 and TRBJ1-2; weak D call: TRBD1 (6 bases). CDR3 length: 12 amino acids. In germline, CDR1 is LNHDA, CDR2 SQIVND (reference sequence). V was pared by 3 bases and J by 8 bases, with 10 bases between. CDR3 region: CASSIQGGGYTF. Here the CDR3 DNA reads TGTGCCAGTAGTATTCAAGGGGGAGGCTACACCTTC.

CDR3 nucleotide sequence: TGTGCCAGCATCGTATCCATGAACACTGAAGCTTTCTTT. This translates into CASIVSMNTEAFF. The chain combines TRBV28 with TRBJ1-1, with D uncertain. CDR1 and CDR2 (germline): MDHEN, SYDVKM. Trimming shortened V by 7 bases and J by 0 bases, and 9 bases separated the two germline ends. The CDR3 covers 13 residues.

The sample holds one count of this clone. The rearrangement links TRBV11-2 to TRBJ2-7; D remains ambiguous. The V and J ends lost 3 bases and 3 bases respectively, with 9 bases between them. This CDR3 region has 13 residues. Germline CDR1 is SGHAT and CDR2 is FQNNGV. The DNA for the CDR3 is TGTGCCAGCAGCTTGGCTGCAGGCTACGAGCAGTACTTC. Its translation is CASSLAAGYEQYF.

As for this clone: The sample has other DNA sequences that encode this CDR3 too. V and J are TRBV4-1 and TRBJ2-5; D is uncertain. This CDR3 contains 16 residues. The germline gives CDR1 MGHRA, CDR2 YSYEKL. Trimming stripped 3 bases from V and 9 bases from J, with 23 bases between. The CDR3 bases are TGCGCCAGCAGCCAGGAGACCGGTGCGGTTCCTTGGGCCCAGTACTTC. Protein product: CASSQETGAVPWAQYF.

The chain couples TRBV7-9 to TRBJ1-1, with TRBD1 matching over 8 bases. Germline lookup yields CDR1 SEHNR and CDR2 FQNEAQ (reference sequence). V lost 8 bases to trimming and J lost 7 bases; unmatched junction nucleotides: 6. This CDR3 is 12 amino acids long. The CDR3 coding sequence is TGTGCCAGCCGGACAGGGACCAGTGAAGCTTTCTTT. This gives the protein CASRTGTSEAFF. The full variable domain, with the rest looked up from reference TRBV7-9 and TRBJ1-1, is DTGVSQNPRHKITKRGQNVTFRCDPISEHNRLYWYRQTLGQGPEFLTYFQNEAQLEKSRLLSDRFSAERPKGSFSTLEIQRTEQGDSAMYLCASRTGTSEAFFGQGTRLTVV.

The V and J genes are TRBV11-3 and TRBJ2-2, with 13 bases matching TRBD2. Trimming removed 5 bases from V and 5 bases from J; junction bases left unmatched: 11. CDR1 and CDR2 from the germline V gene are SGHNT and YENEEA. The CDR3 totals 18 residues. Written as DNA, the CDR3 is TGTGCCAGCAGCCAGATCGGACTAGCGGGAGTGCGGACCGGGGAGCTGTTTTTT. Its protein product is CASSQIGLAGVRTGELFF.